The TCR beta chain under discussion was sequenced for a study of immune evolution from preneoplasia to lung adenocarcinoma. Whole-study results and caveats: Later-stage lesions appeared to have more T cells, more diversity, less clonality. Highest clonality occurred in KRAS-mutant, not EGFR-mutant or double wild-type, nodules.

A remark on this clone: Its cognate antigen is unknown.

Sequencing used immunoSEQ multiplex PCR; TCRdb keeps in-frame clones, though not all of them. The top ten clones hold 6% to 7.5% of a sample with about 4,900 clones, around 77% of them seen once. V shed 3 bases, J shed 3 bases, and the junction held 7 bases outside the gene matches. The CDR3 totals 15 residues. Per germline, CDR1 SGHAT and CDR2 FQNNGV. Sequencing used FFPE minimally invasive lung adenocarcinoma tissue. The receptor's source is a person aged 60 to 80 with lung adenocarcinoma. The V call is TRBV11-2, the J call TRBJ2-7; 8 nucleotides line up with TRBD1. The CDR3 region has the DNA TGTGCCAGCAGCTTGATGACAGGGGCGAACTACGAGCAGTACTTC. Translated, it gives CASSLMTGANYEQYF.